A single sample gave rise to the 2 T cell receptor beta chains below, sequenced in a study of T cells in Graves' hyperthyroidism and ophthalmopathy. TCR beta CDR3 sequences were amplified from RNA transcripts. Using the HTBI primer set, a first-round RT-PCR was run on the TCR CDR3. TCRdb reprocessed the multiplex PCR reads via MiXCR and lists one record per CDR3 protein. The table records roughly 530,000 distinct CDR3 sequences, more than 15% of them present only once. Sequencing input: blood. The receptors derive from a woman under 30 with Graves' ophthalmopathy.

The CDR3 DNA follows: TGTGCCAGCAGCCGGACAGGGTTTAAAGAGACCCAGTACTTC. Protein product: CASSRTGFKETQYF. J is TRBJ2-5 and V is TRBV11-2; the match to TRBD1 covers 8 bases. This CDR3 has 14 residues. The junction had 5 bases not matched to a gene; V was cut back by 5 bases and J by 3 bases. The V gene's germline CDR1 is SGHAT and CDR2 FQNNGV.

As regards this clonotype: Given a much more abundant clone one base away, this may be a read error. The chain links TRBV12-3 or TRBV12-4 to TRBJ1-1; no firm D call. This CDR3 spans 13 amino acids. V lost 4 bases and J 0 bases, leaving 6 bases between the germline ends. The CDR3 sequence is CASSWTLNTEAFF. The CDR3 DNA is TGTGCCAGCAGTTGGACCTTGAACACTGAAGCTTTCTTT.